These 27 T cell receptor beta chains were all obtained from the same sample, sequenced in a study of cytomegalovirus exposure and HLA in healthy donors. PCR primers comprised 60 Vbeta and 13 Jbeta primers. Here immunoSEQ multiplex PCR was the method, and the copy in TCRdb shows in-frame clones only, minus some. The sample has some 180,000 clones; about an eighth are singletons. Sequenced material: PBMCs. All receptors come from a middle-aged man in good health and CMV-seropositive.

In this sample, this clone turned up a few times. The chain employs TRBV7-2 and TRBJ2-5; 9 nucleotides align to TRBD2. Trimming cost V 3 bases and J 5 bases; bases outside gene matches: 4. This CDR3 has 14 amino acids. Germline CDR1 is SGHTA and CDR2 is FQGNSA. The CDR3 spells CASSFTTSGETQYF. CDR3 sequence (DNA): TGTGCCAGCAGCTTCACTACTAGCGGGGAGACCCAGTACTTC.

The V call is TRBV5-1, the J call TRBJ2-1; 15 positions agree with TRBD2. V was clipped by 4 bases and J by 9 bases; unmatched bases: 8. This CDR3 region has 16 residues. CDR1 SGHRS and CDR2 YFSETQ come from the germline V gene. The DNA for the CDR3 is TGCGCCAGCAGCACCGGGACTAGCGGGGGGATCAGTGAGCAGTTCTTC. Amino acids: CASSTGTSGGISEQFF.

This clone was detected only a few times. The CDR3 protein is CASSSHAGAWTANYGYTF. CDR3 nucleotides: TGTGCCAGTAGTAGTCACGCGGGGGCCTGGACAGCGAACTATGGCTACACCTTC. The chain joins TRBV19 to TRBJ1-2; tentative D call: TRBD1 (6 bases). Trimming left V 4 bases short and J 2 bases short, with 23 bases between. This CDR3 has 18 amino acids. Germline values: CDR1 LNHDA, CDR2 SQIVND (reference sequence).

The J gene is TRBJ1-1, the V gene TRBV27, with D perhaps matching TRBD1 (6 bases). V dropped 6 bases and J dropped 5 bases, with 13 bases sitting between them. This CDR3 has 13 amino acids. Germline V gene data show CDR1 as MNHEY and CDR2 as SMNVEV (reference sequence). The CDR3 coding sequence is TGTGCCAGCAGAGGGGGGGTCGGGACTGAAGCTTTCTTT. Translating it yields CASRGGVGTEAFF.

This clone came up a few times. The chain employs TRBV5-1 and TRBJ1-1; tentative D call: TRBD1 (6 bases). Germline V gives CDR1 SGHRS, CDR2 YFSETQ. Trimming cost V 3 bases and J 1 base, with 19 bases left between them. The CDR3 covers 17 residues. CDR3 sequence: CASSSPQGRAQNTEAFF. The CDR3 DNA sequence: TGCGCCAGCAGCTCCCCACAGGGCCGCGCCCAGAACACTGAAGCTTTCTTT.

V is TRBV6-1 and J is TRBJ2-4, with D perhaps matching TRBD2 (5 bases). CDR3 size: 13 residues. With 2 bases removed from V and 15 bases from J, the gap between germline ends came to 17 bases. Germline loops: CDR1 MNHNS, CDR2 SASEGT. The CDR3 is CASSERSQSSWYF. The CDR3 DNA reads TGTGCCAGCAGTGAAAGGTCACAGTCTAGCTGGTACTTC.

In this sample, this clone turned up a few times. This chain links TRBV6-6 with TRBJ2-5, with TRBD1 matching 7 bases. The germline V gene has CDR1 MNHNY and CDR2 SVGAGI (reference sequence). The CDR3 is 15 amino acids. The junction had 7 bases not matched to a gene; V was cut back by 2 bases and J by 4 bases. CDR3 in amino acids: CASSYDTGASETQYF. The CDR3 bases are TGTGCCAGCAGTTACGACACAGGGGCCTCAGAGACCCAGTACTTC.

The DNA of the CDR3 is TGTGCCAGTAGCCGGACAGGCTATGGCTACACCTTC. Amino acids: CASSRTGYGYTF. The V call is TRBV19, the J call TRBJ1-2, with 7 bases fitting TRBD1. V trimming: 6 bases; J trimming: 4 bases; junction bases outside the gene matches: 2. There are 12 residues in the CDR3. Germline assignment: CDR1 LNHDA and CDR2 SQIVND (reference sequence).

This clone has more than one count but fewer than ten. This chain joins TRBV9 and TRBJ2-1, with 9 bases identical to TRBD2. This CDR3 contains 17 residues. CDR1 is SGDLS and CDR2 is YYNGEE in the germline V gene. J was trimmed by 7 bases and V by 0 bases; bases with no gene match: 11. The CDR3 region is CASSVDPRGGLRNEQFF. The CDR3 coding sequence is TGTGCCAGCAGCGTAGACCCGCGGGGGGGGCTTAGGAATGAGCAGTTCTTC.

This clone was counted between two and nine times. The V and J genes are TRBV6-5 and TRBJ2-7; TRBD1 agrees at 7 bases. Germline trimming cut 3 bases from V and 3 bases from J; bases unmatched to any gene: 8. CDR1 and CDR2 (germline): MNHEY, SVGAGI. This CDR3 region has 15 residues. CDR3 in amino acids: CASSYAGQDHYEQYV. The CDR3 DNA sequence: TGTGCCAGCAGTTATGCCGGACAGGACCACTACGAGCAGTACGTC.

This clone was detected a few times. The gene calls are TRBV2 and TRBJ2-1; 11 positions match TRBD1. There are 14 residues in the CDR3. Germline CDR1 and CDR2: SNHLY and FYNNEI. The trim removed 8 bases at V and 6 bases at J, leaving 6 bases unmatched. CDR3 sequence reads: CASVRDRGVNEQFF. Written as DNA, the CDR3 is TGTGCCAGCGTACGGGACAGGGGGGTCAATGAGCAGTTCTTC.

This rearrangement joins TRBV6-5 to TRBJ1-2; weak D call: TRBD1 (6 bases). Germline CDR1 reads MNHEY; CDR2 reads SVGAGI. The V end lost 6 bases, the J end lost 8 bases, and 13 bases lay between the germline ends. The CDR3 is made up of 12 amino acids. The CDR3 loop reads CASRTGQVGYTF. CDR3 bases: TGTGCCAGCAGAACAGGGCAGGTCGGCTACACCTTC.

The gene calls are TRBV7-9 and TRBJ1-6, with 7 bases lining up with TRBD1. This CDR3 comprises 14 residues. V lost 5 bases, J lost 9 bases, and 7 bases stayed unmatched. CDR1 is SEHNR and CDR2 is FQNEAQ in the germline V gene (reference sequence). The CDR3: CASSTRQGISPLHF. CDR3 DNA: TGTGCCAGCAGCACAAGACAGGGAATTTCACCCCTCCACTTT. Filled out from reference TRBV7-9 and TRBJ1-6, the complete variable domain reads DTGVSQNPRHKITKRGQNVTFRCDPISEHNRLYWYRQTLGQGPEFLTYFQNEAQLEKSRLLSDRFSAERPKGSFSTLEIQRTEQGDSAMYLCASSTRQGISPLHFGNGTRLTVT.

This clone was observed a few times. The chain combines TRBV6-1 with TRBJ2-7; TRBD2 agrees at 10 bases. This CDR3 has 15 residues. Germline loops: CDR1 MNHNS, CDR2 SASEGT. The trim removed 6 bases at V and 4 bases at J, leaving 9 bases unmatched. CDR3 bases: TGTGCCAGCAGCTCCACTAGCGGGGTCCCTTACGAGCAGTACGTC. Protein product: CASSSTSGVPYEQYV.

This clone was seen only a few times. The chain employs TRBV5-4 and TRBJ2-3; TRBD2 might be the D (7 bases). CDR3 length equals 17 residues. V was cut by 3 bases and J by 5 bases, with 22 bases left in between. Germline V gene data show CDR1 as SGHNT and CDR2 as YYREEE (reference sequence). CDR3 sequence reads: CASSSSSRGARGDTQYF. As DNA, the CDR3 is TGTGCCAGCAGCTCCTCTTCCCGGGGGGCCCGAGGAGATACGCAGTATTTT.

The sample holds a few counts of this clone. The chain links TRBV7-2 to TRBJ1-4; tentative D call: TRBD1 (5 bases). The CDR3 runs 14 residues. V lost 5 bases, J lost 4 bases, and 11 bases lay in between. From germline, CDR1 is SGHTA and CDR2 FQGNSA. DNA for the CDR3: TGTGCCAGCAGCCCCGACAGCTATAATGAAAAACTGTTTTTT. It is translated as CASSPDSYNEKLFF.

V and J are TRBV10-3 and TRBJ2-3; D call uncertain. The CDR3 spans 14 residues. The germline V gene has CDR1 ENHRY and CDR2 SYGVKD. Trimming stripped 0 bases from V and 6 bases from J, with 10 bases between. CDR3 sequence reads: CAISESVTSDTQYF. CDR3 DNA: TGTGCCATCAGTGAGTCTGTGACATCCGATACGCAGTATTTT.

The chain combines TRBV7-9 with TRBJ1-1, with a possible D match to TRBD1 (5 bases). Trimming removed 5 bases from V and 3 bases from J, with 13 bases in between. CDR1 SEHNR and CDR2 FQNEAQ come from the germline V gene (reference sequence). The length of the CDR3 is 14 residues. CDR3 residues: CASSTKQVDTEAFF. In nucleotides, the CDR3 is TGTGCCAGCAGCACCAAACAGGTAGACACTGAAGCTTTCTTT.

This chain connects TRBV5-3 to TRBJ2-7, with 7 bases that match TRBD1. TRBV5-3 is treated as an ORF (open reading frame) with a function not yet certain. The J segment lost 1 base and the V segment lost 1 base, leaving 8 bases of the junction unmatched. This CDR3 is built from 16 residues. The CDR3 protein is CARSLSPGTVSYEQYF. The CDR3 nucleotides are TGTGCCAGAAGCTTGTCCCCCGGGACAGTTTCCTACGAGCAGTACTTC.

The genes are TRBV5-5 and TRBJ2-7, with TRBD1 matching 10 bases. Germline CDR1 is SGHKS and CDR2 is YYEKEE (reference sequence). V shed 4 bases, J shed 5 bases, and the junction held 12 bases outside the gene matches. The CDR3 totals 16 residues. The CDR3 region is CASSPVAGQGKNEQYF. DNA for the CDR3: TGTGCCAGCAGCCCGGTGGCGGGACAGGGGAAGAACGAGCAGTACTTC.

In its sample, this clone was seen a few times. The chain uses TRBV6-4 and TRBJ2-5; a possible D gene is TRBD2 (6 bases). Trimming removed 6 bases at V and 4 bases at J, with 12 bases between. Per germline, CDR1 MRHNA and CDR2 SNTAGT. CDR3 length: 13 amino acids. Here the CDR3 DNA reads TGTGCCAGCAGCCCTTGGGGAGGAGAGACCCAGTACTTC. This translates into CASSPWGGETQYF.

This clone was seen only a few times. The chain is built from TRBV6-5 and TRBJ1-1; 7 nucleotides agree with TRBD1. J lost 7 bases, V lost 2 bases, and 7 bases had no gene match. Germline CDR1 MNHEY, CDR2 SVGAGI. The CDR3 has 14 residues. CDR3: CASSYGDSPFEAFF. CDR3 in DNA: TGTGCCAGCAGTTACGGGGACAGCCCTTTTGAAGCTTTCTTT.

The gene calls are TRBV2 and TRBJ1-4; possible D gene TRBD1, 5 bases. Between the trimmed V and J ends, which lost 8 bases and 7 bases, there was a span of 14 bases. The CDR3 consists of 13 residues. CDR1 SNHLY and CDR2 FYNNEI come from the germline V gene. Here the CDR3 DNA reads TGTGCCAGCGGGGCAGGGAAGGGTGAAAAACTGTTTTTT. Translating gives CASGAGKGEKLFF.

This rearrangement joins TRBV4-3 to TRBJ1-1, with a weak D call TRBD1 (6 bases). The germline CDR1 and CDR2 sequences are LGHNA and YSLEER. Between the trimmed V and J ends, which lost 0 bases and 3 bases, there was a span of 20 bases. This CDR3 has 18 amino acids. Here the CDR3 DNA reads TGCGCCAGCAGCCAAGAGCGGTGGGGGGGCAGTTCGGACACTGAAGCTTTCTTT. Its translation: CASSQERWGGSSDTEAFF.

This clone came up a few times. This chain links TRBV9 with TRBJ1-6, with a tentative D call TRBD1 (5 bases). Germline V CDR1 and CDR2: SGDLS, YYNGEE. V was shortened by 3 bases and J by 10 bases, with 11 bases between the two germline ends. The CDR3 covers 13 residues. The CDR3 DNA reads as TGTGCCAGCAGCGAAGGGGCCAGATCACCCCTCCACTTT. Translating gives CASSEGARSPLHF.

This chain connects TRBV19 to TRBJ1-1; 9 nucleotides match TRBD1. The germline V gene encodes CDR1 LNHDA and CDR2 SQIVND (reference sequence). The CDR3 totals 15 residues. J gave up 3 bases and V 4 bases, and 6 bases lay outside the gene matches. CDR3 nucleotides: TGTGCCAGTAGTAAACGGACAGGGGAGGACACTGAAGCTTTCTTT. Translating it yields CASSKRTGEDTEAFF.

The chain combines TRBV7-9 with TRBJ1-3; no firm D call. V was clipped by 4 bases and J by 0 bases, with 7 bases between them. The length of the CDR3 is 14 residues. Germline CDR1 and CDR2: SEHNR and FQNEAQ (reference sequence). The CDR3 region is CASSYGISGNTIYF. The DNA for the CDR3 is TGTGCCAGCAGCTACGGGATCTCTGGAAACACCATATATTTT.